Following are 17 T cell receptor beta chains from one sample sequenced in a study of blood T cells in healthy people across ages. A sample-barcoded 5' primer and a J-beta primer mix were used in a second PCR of roughly 7 to 11 cycles. Via MiXCR, TCRdb re-called the 5' RACE reads, giving one row per CDR3 protein. The sample gives approximately 940,000 distinct CDR3 sequences, around 48% of which show up once; roughly 13% is in the top ten. Source material: blood. The receptors were sampled from a man aged 25 to 40 in good health.

The chain links TRBV7-3 to TRBJ2-1; the match to TRBD1 covers 9 bases. J was trimmed by 1 base and V by 6 bases; bases with no gene match: 10. Germline CDR1 is SGHTA and CDR2 is FQGTGA. This CDR3 has 17 amino acids. The CDR3 DNA reads TGTGCCAGCAGAAGTAGACCGGGACAGGGATCCTACAATGAGCAGTTCTTC. It translates to CASRSRPGQGSYNEQFF.

The chain couples TRBV7-2 to TRBJ1-4; D uncertain. This CDR3 region has 14 residues. CDR1 SGHTA and CDR2 FQGNSA come from the germline V gene. V gave up 6 bases and J gave up 8 bases, with 16 bases separating them. The CDR3, as DNA: TGTGCCAGCAGTTTACGGGGAGGGCGCGAAAAACTGTTTTTT. It translates to CASSLRGGREKLFF.

V and J are TRBV6-5 and TRBJ2-7; D is ambiguous. Trimming removed 2 bases from V and 2 bases from J, with 7 bases in between. CDR3 length: 13 amino acids. Germline CDR1 is MNHEY and CDR2 is SVGAGI. CDR3 DNA: TGTGCCAGCAGTTACCCTCTCGCCTACGAGCAGTACTTC. It translates to CASSYPLAYEQYF.

V gene TRBV4-1 combines with J gene TRBJ2-7; D is undetermined. V was clipped by 0 bases and J by 7 bases, with 13 bases between them. The germline V gene encodes CDR1 MGHRA and CDR2 YSYEKL. This CDR3 is built from 14 residues. CDR3 amino acids: CASSQELKNIEQYF. CDR3 coding DNA: TGCGCCAGCAGCCAAGAATTGAAGAACATTGAGCAGTACTTC.

This chain connects TRBV5-1 to TRBJ2-5; a possible D gene is TRBD2 (5 bases). Germline CDR1 reads SGHRS; CDR2 reads YFSETQ. CDR3 size: 15 residues. Between the trimmed V and J ends, which lost 0 bases and 11 bases, there was a span of 20 bases. The CDR3 region has the DNA TGCGCCAGCAGCTTGGTTGCGGACTCTTACAATGAGCAGTACTTC. Residues: CASSLVADSYNEQYF.

This clonotype turned up a few times. This sequence joins TRBV29-1 and TRBJ1-2; tentatively, D is TRBD1 (5 bases). The germline V gene has CDR1 SQVTM and CDR2 ANQGSEA. This CDR3 has 14 residues. V dropped 4 bases and J dropped 2 bases, with 14 bases sitting between them. The DNA of the CDR3 is TGCAGCGTTGGGGACGGCCAACTAAACTATGGCTACACCTTC. It encodes CSVGDGQLNYGYTF.

This chain uses TRBV28 with TRBJ2-5; a possible D gene is TRBD2 (7 bases). CDR1 is MDHEN, CDR2 SYDVKM, per germline. The CDR3 consists of 15 residues. The V end was cut by 2 bases, the J end by 4 bases, with 14 bases between. Written as DNA, the CDR3 is TGTGCCAGCAGTTTAAGGGGGGGGGCTTCAGAGACCCAGTACTTC. Amino acid sequence: CASSLRGGASETQYF.

DNA for the CDR3: TGCAGTGCTAGGCTAGCGGGGGACTACAATGAGCAGTACTTC. Translated: CSARLAGDYNEQYF. V gene TRBV20-1 combines with J gene TRBJ2-5; 10 bases are a match to TRBD2. The V segment lost 3 bases and the J segment 11 bases; nucleotides outside the gene matches: 12. Germline-derived CDR1 and CDR2 are DFQATT and SNEGSKA (reference sequence). The CDR3 totals 14 residues.

CDR3 in amino acids: CASSYSVGPNYGYTF. CDR3 sequence (DNA): TGTGCCAGCAGTTACTCGGTCGGGCCGAACTATGGCTACACCTTC. The chain uses TRBV6-5 and TRBJ1-2; D uncertain. The V gene's germline CDR1 is MNHEY and CDR2 SVGAGI. Trimming shortened V by 0 bases and J by 2 bases, and 10 bases separated the two germline ends. The CDR3 is 15 amino acids.

This clonotype was found a few times. CDR3 sequence reads: CASRGSGGREQFF. For the CDR3, the DNA is TGTGCCAGCAGGGGCAGCGGGGGACGGGAGCAGTTCTTC. This chain uses TRBV6-2 or TRBV6-3 with TRBJ2-1; 8 bases line up with TRBD2. J gave up 10 bases and V 6 bases, and 8 bases lay outside the gene matches. The V gene's germline CDR1 is MNHEY and CDR2 SVGEGT. The CDR3 is 13 residues long.

A note on this clonotype: A much larger clone lies a single base off, so this may be a read error. The V call is TRBV4-1, the J call TRBJ2-5, with unresolved D. From germline, CDR1 is MGHRA and CDR2 YSYEKL. Between the trimmed V and J ends, which lost 4 bases and 2 bases, there was a span of 8 bases. The CDR3 has 13 residues. The CDR3 loop is CASSRLRQETQYF. The CDR3 coding sequence is TGCGCCAGCAGCCGACTGCGGCAAGAGACCCAGTACTTC.

This clonotype was detected only a few times. CDR3 sequence (DNA): TGTGCCAGCCGAATGGGAGATGAAAAACTGTTTTTT. It is translated as CASRMGDEKLFF. V usage is TRBV6-1 and J usage is TRBJ1-4; D is unresolved. In germline, CDR1 is MNHNS, CDR2 SASEGT. V was clipped by 8 bases and J by 6 bases, with 10 bases between them. The CDR3 totals 12 residues.

The chain recombines TRBV28 with TRBJ1-6; TRBD1 matches at 9 bases. Germline loops: CDR1 MDHEN, CDR2 SYDVKM. CDR3 size: 12 residues. The CDR3 here is CSTTGGNSPLHF. The CDR3 DNA sequence: TGTTCAACGACAGGGGGTAATTCACCCCTCCACTTT.

A remark on this clonotype: One end of the junction fails to match germline, which may point to a read error. The gene calls are TRBV20-1 and TRBJ1-2; TRBD1 is a possible D gene (5 bases). This CDR3 comprises 12 residues. Germline loops: CDR1 DFQATT, CDR2 SNEGSKA (reference sequence). The CDR3 protein is CSATIGDYGYTF. CDR3 sequence (DNA): TGCAGCGCTACAATAGGGGACTATGGCTACACCTTC.

A remark on this clonotype: Relative to the germline gene, one junction end is altered; a read error may explain this. The chain couples TRBV6-5 to TRBJ2-3, with 8 bases lining up with TRBD1. Germline V gene sequence: CDR1 MNHEY, CDR2 SVGAGI. CDR3 size: 15 residues. This chain's CDR3 is CASRRQGLGTDSQYF. DNA of the CDR3: TGTGCCAGCAGACGACAGGGGTTAGGCACAGATTCGCAGTATTTT.

The chain combines TRBV4-3 with TRBJ2-1, with 7 nucleotides matching TRBD2. The germline CDR1 and CDR2 sequences are LGHNA and YSLEER. The CDR3 sequence is 17 residues long. With 0 bases clipped from V and 5 bases from J, the junction kept 10 bases outside the gene matches. Here the CDR3 reads CASSQDPGLGRNNEQFF. The CDR3 DNA follows: TGCGCCAGCAGCCAAGATCCCGGACTAGGAAGGAACAATGAGCAGTTCTTC.

The chain carries TRBV20-1 and TRBJ2-7, with 9 bases fitting TRBD1. The CDR3 runs 14 residues. V shed 5 bases and J 1 base; nucleotides not matched to a gene: 6. Germline CDR1 reads DFQATT; CDR2 reads SNEGSKA (reference sequence). The CDR3 region is CSAFPGTGSYEQYF. For the CDR3, the DNA is TGCAGTGCTTTTCCCGGGACAGGGTCCTACGAGCAGTACTTC.